A selection of T cell receptor beta chains follows, all from one sample in a study of T cell changes during pregnancy in multiple sclerosis. The repertoire was sequenced with immunoSEQ multiplex PCR; TCRdb's copy has only in-frame clones and lacks some. The sample includes 35,000 to 55,000 clones, about nine tenths of them seen just once. The sample in question was peripheral blood, obtained in the second trimester of pregnancy. The receptors were sampled from a female donor in good health, enrolled as a control in a pregnancy study. The CDR3 runs from the conserved cysteine through the conserved F or W. A D gene is named only where the DNA matches it firmly. Size is stated for part of the rows, as once, few or many counts, or as a class when the clone is expanded.

CDR3 DNA	CDR3 protein	J gene	V gene	clone size	D gene
TGCAGCGTTGCACAGGGCACCTACGAGCAGTACTTC	CSVAQGTYEQYF	TRBJ2-7	TRBV29-1	once	-
TGTGCCAGCAGCTTTGGGGGGGGCTACGAGCAGTACTTC	CASSFGGGYEQYF	TRBJ2-7	TRBV11-2	-	TRBD2
TGTGCCAGCAGCAAAGGGAGGATAAGGGGGAACTCCTACAATGAGCAGTTCTTC	CASSKGRIRGNSYNEQFF	TRBJ2-1	TRBV21-1	many	-
TGTGCCAGCAGCCCAGCCGGGACTAGGAAGTTCTTC	CASSPAGTRKFF	TRBJ2-1	TRBV7-9	-	TRBD2
TGTGCCATCAGTGCTACAGGGTATGGCTACACCTTC	CAISATGYGYTF	TRBJ1-2	TRBV10-3	-	-
TGTGCCAGCAGCCTAGCCGGGACTCGCAATTACGAGCAGTACTTC	CASSLAGTRNYEQYF	TRBJ2-7	TRBV9	-	-
TGTGCCAGCAGCCGGACAGGGTATGAAAAACTGTTTTTT	CASSRTGYEKLFF	TRBJ1-4	TRBV7-9	-	TRBD1
TGTGCCAGTAGTATAGGAATGAGGGGGGAGACCCAGTACTTC	CASSIGMRGETQYF	TRBJ2-5	TRBV19	-	-
TGCAGCGTCCCCCCCGGGTCCGGGGAATTCAGCGATGAGCAGTTCTTC	CSVPPGSGEFSDEQFF	TRBJ2-1	TRBV29-1	-	-
TGTGCCAGCAGTGGGCATTCCTACGAGCAGTACTTC	CASSGHSYEQYF	TRBJ2-7	TRBV6-1	-	-
TGTGCCAGCAGGGGGCTTGTCACAGATACGCAGTATTTT	CASRGLVTDTQYF	TRBJ2-3	TRBV7-6	-	-
TGCGCCAGCAGCTTGGATCCGGGAACCAACTATGGCTACACCTTC	CASSLDPGTNYGYTF	TRBJ1-2	TRBV5-1	-	-
TGTGCCAGCTCACCACCGGGGCGACAGGGAACCGGGGAGCTGTTTTTT	CASSPPGRQGTGELFF	TRBJ2-2	TRBV18	-	TRBD1
TGTGCCTGGAGTGTGTTTACGGGGGGCACCATATATTTT	CAWSVFTGGTIYF	TRBJ1-3	TRBV30	-	-
TGTGCCAGCCGACCGGGACAGTCCAATCAGCCCCAGCATTTT	CASRPGQSNQPQHF	TRBJ1-5	TRBV2	-	TRBD1
TGCAGCGTTGGACGGGGGGGGGACTACAATGAGCAGTTCTTC	CSVGRGGDYNEQFF	TRBJ2-1	TRBV29-1	-	TRBD2
TGTGCCAGTAGTATAGATCTGGGACAATTACTGAACACTGAAGCTTTCTTT	CASSIDLGQLLNTEAFF	TRBJ1-1	TRBV19	-	-
TGCGCCAGCAGCCAAGATGCTAGCGGGACTAGCACAGATACGCAGTATTTT	CASSQDASGTSTDTQYF	TRBJ2-3	TRBV4-3	-	TRBD2
TGTGCCAGCAGCTTACGTGGAATAGCGGACTCCTACGAGCAGTACTTC	CASSLRGIADSYEQYF	TRBJ2-7	TRBV11-2	-	-
TGTGCCAGCACCTTGAGTCGAGGGAACTATGGCTACACCTTC	CASTLSRGNYGYTF	TRBJ1-2	TRBV7-2	-	-
TGTGCCAGCAGCCCCGGGACAGGGGAGAGGGAGACCCAGTACTTC	CASSPGTGERETQYF	TRBJ2-5	TRBV7-9	-	TRBD1
TGCAGTGCTTTAGGCACAGATACGCAGTATTTT	CSALGTDTQYF	TRBJ2-3	TRBV20-1	-	-
TGTGCCAGCAGCTTAGTCCGGCTAGCGGGACCCTACTATGAGCAGTTCTTC	CASSLVRLAGPYYEQFF	TRBJ2-1	TRBV7-9	-	TRBD2
TGTGCCAGCAGCCAGAGGGGGGGCACTGAAGCTTTCTTT	CASSQRGGTEAFF	TRBJ1-1	TRBV27	-	-
TGCGCCAGCAGCTTGGTCCTAGCGGGCTCGAACAATGAGCAGTTCTTC	CASSLVLAGSNNEQFF	TRBJ2-1	TRBV5-1	-	TRBD2
TGTGCCAGCTCACCCTTGAGCGGGAGGGCCCGTAGCACCGGGGAGCTGTTTTTT	CASSPLSGRARSTGELFF	TRBJ2-2	TRBV18	-	TRBD2
TGTGCCAGCAGTTCCACAACCCCCACAGATACGCAGTATTTT	CASSSTTPTDTQYF	TRBJ2-3	TRBV6-6	-	-
TGTGCCAGCAGAAACCGACTAGCGGGAGTGGGAGAGACCCAGTACTTC	CASRNRLAGVGETQYF	TRBJ2-5	TRBV25-1	-	TRBD2
TGCGCCAGCAGCCAATCTATCTCCACCGCGGCTTTCTTT	CASSQSISTAAFF	TRBJ1-1	TRBV4-3	-	-
TGTGCCAGCAGCTACAGGGGGCTGCCTGAAGCTTTCTTT	CASSYRGLPEAFF	TRBJ1-1	TRBV11-3	-	TRBD1
TGTGCCAGCAGCTTAAACGCGGGATCCTACGAGCAGTACTTC	CASSLNAGSYEQYF	TRBJ2-7	TRBV7-2	-	-
TGTGCCAGCAGCTTAATAGTGGGGAGGGGACAAGGTCAGCCCCAGCATTTT	CASSLIVGRGQGQPQHF	TRBJ1-5	TRBV7-2	-	-
TGTGCCACCAGCAGAGAACTAGTTGGGGTCGAGCAGTACTTC	CATSRELVGVEQYF	TRBJ2-7	TRBV15	-	-
TGTGCCAGCAGCTTAAGAATAGGCACAGATACGCAGTATTTT	CASSLRIGTDTQYF	TRBJ2-3	TRBV7-2	-	-
TGTGCCAGCAGCTTAGGGACAAAAGAGACCCAGTACTTC	CASSLGTKETQYF	TRBJ2-5	TRBV7-8	-	-
TGTGCTAGTGGTTTGGTACCGACAGGGCGCCCTGAAGCTTTCTTT	CASGLVPTGRPEAFF	TRBJ1-1	TRBV12-5	-	TRBD1
TGTGCCACCTGGGACAGCTATGGCTACACCTTC	CATWDSYGYTF	TRBJ1-2	TRBV10-3	-	TRBD1
TGTGCCAGCAGCTGGGGTGTCGGGACAGGGGGAGTCACGAACACTGAAGCTTTCTTT	CASSWGVGTGGVTNTEAFF	TRBJ1-1	TRBV7-9	-	TRBD1
TGTGCCAGCAGGGGGGGGACTAGCCAGATCAGCGAGCAGTACTTC	CASRGGTSQISEQYF	TRBJ2-7	TRBV6-5	-	TRBD2